The 19 T cell receptor beta chains reported below all come from one sample, sequenced in a study of PD-1 blockade in classical Hodgkin lymphoma. The assay was immunoSEQ multiplex PCR, and TCRdb's table has in-frame clones only and misses some. The sample lists about 96,000 clones; roughly 91% were seen once. Time point in this sample: cycle 4 day 1 (C4D1), after 6 weeks of nivolumab. Following autologous stem cell transplantation, relapse occurred in every patient, and exposure to brentuximab vedotin varied. The material sequenced was peripheral blood mononuclear cells (PBMCs), taken before the fourth cycle of nivolumab. All receptors come from a human donor with classical Hodgkin lymphoma.

The chain joins TRBV11-3 to TRBJ1-1; no firm D call. Deletions cut 4 bases from V and 6 bases from J, with 15 bases between. The CDR3 spans 14 residues. The germline V gene has CDR1 SGHNT and CDR2 YENEEA. CDR3: CASSSQPEASEAFF. The CDR3 bases are TGTGCCAGCAGCTCCCAACCCGAGGCCTCTGAAGCTTTCTTT.

V gene TRBV28 combines with J gene TRBJ1-1, with D uncertain. V lost 3 bases and J 2 bases, leaving 13 bases between the germline ends. Germline lookup yields CDR1 MDHEN and CDR2 SYDVKM. This CDR3 region has 15 residues. The CDR3 DNA reads as TGTGCCAGCAGTTTCCGCAAATTTATAAACACTGAAGCTTTCTTT. It yields the protein CASSFRKFINTEAFF.

CDR3 residues: CASSALAGGIDEQFF. The DNA for the CDR3 is TGTGCCAGCAGTGCCCTAGCGGGAGGGATAGATGAGCAGTTCTTC. The V and J genes are TRBV2 and TRBJ2-1; TRBD2 matches 12 bases. Trimming took 4 bases from V and 8 from J; bases not matched to a gene: 6. CDR1 and CDR2 from the germline V gene are SNHLY and FYNNEI. The CDR3 has 15 amino acids.

The V gene is TRBV5-4, the J gene TRBJ1-4; D remains ambiguous. Between the trimmed V and J ends, which lost 2 bases and 8 bases, there was a span of 22 bases. The CDR3 extends over 17 amino acids. In germline, CDR1 is SGHNT, CDR2 YYREEE (reference sequence). The CDR3 nucleotides are TGTGCCAGCAGCTTCTCCCCGGGTCGAGGACTGGGGGAAAAACTGTTTTTT. This translates into CASSFSPGRGLGEKLFF.

The chain employs TRBV6-6 and TRBJ1-5; weak D call: TRBD1 (6 bases). This CDR3 comprises 14 residues. Deletions cut 7 bases from V and 4 bases from J, with 14 bases between. Germline loops: CDR1 MNHNY, CDR2 SVGAGI (reference sequence). The CDR3 sequence is CASTEGQGNQPQHF. The DNA for the CDR3 is TGTGCCAGCACCGAGGGGCAGGGGAATCAGCCCCAGCATTTT.

J is TRBJ2-1 and V is TRBV30; 9 bases match TRBD2. V lost 3 bases, J lost 7 bases, and 7 bases stayed unmatched. The germline V gene encodes CDR1 GTSNPN and CDR2 SVGIG (reference sequence). There are 14 residues in the CDR3. The CDR3: CAWRIAGVNNEQFF. The CDR3 DNA reads as TGTGCCTGGAGAATAGCGGGAGTAAATAATGAGCAGTTCTTC. The complete variable domain, with remaining parts taken from reference TRBV30 and TRBJ2-1, reads SQTIHQWPATLVQPVGSPLSLECTVEGTSNPNLYWYRQAAGRGLQLLFYSVGIGQISSEVPQNLSASRPQDRQFILSSKKLLLSDSGFYLCAWRIAGVNNEQFFGPGTRLTVL.

The chain has TRBV5-1 and TRBJ1-1; D unclear. In germline, CDR1 is SGHRS, CDR2 YFSETQ. V lost 4 bases and J lost 1, with 8 bases in between. The length of the CDR3 is 13 residues. CDR3 region: CASSRGGNTEAFF. CDR3 DNA sequence: TGCGCCAGCAGCCGAGGAGGGAACACTGAAGCTTTCTTT.

V gene TRBV18 combines with J gene TRBJ2-3; 7 bases fit TRBD1. There are 15 residues in the CDR3. Germline V CDR1 and CDR2: KGHSH, LQKENI. V was clipped by 6 bases and J by 2 bases; unmatched bases: 8. Here the CDR3 DNA reads TGTGCCAGCTCCGACCTACAGGGGTCCACAGATACGCAGTATTTT. Its protein product is CASSDLQGSTDTQYF.

This clone was counted once. DNA of the CDR3: TGTGCCAGCAACGGACAGGGAGGCGCAGAGACCCAGTACTTC. Protein product: CASNGQGGAETQYF. The chain carries TRBV6-5 and TRBJ2-5; 8 nucleotides line up with TRBD1. The CDR3 contains 14 residues. V shed 7 bases and J 4 bases; nucleotides not matched to a gene: 8. Germline CDR1 and CDR2: MNHEY and SVGAGI.

The chain carries TRBV4-1 and TRBJ2-5; the match to TRBD1 covers 8 bases. This CDR3 is 17 amino acids long. Looked up from germline, CDR1 is MGHRA and CDR2 is YSYEKL. V shed 0 bases, J shed 2 bases, and the junction held 8 bases outside the gene matches. The DNA for the CDR3 is TGCGCCAGCAGCCAAGAAGGGGGCAGGGGGCTTCAAGAGACCCAGTACTTC. This sequence encodes CASSQEGGRGLQETQYF.

This chain uses TRBV7-2 with TRBJ2-2, with 11 bases matching TRBD2. The CDR3 is 17 residues long. Germline V CDR1 and CDR2: SGHTA, FQGNSA. The V segment lost 4 bases and the J segment 3 bases; nucleotides outside the gene matches: 7. The CDR3 region is CASSSPTSGTDTGELFF. The CDR3 DNA reads as TGTGCCAGCAGCTCTCCGACTAGCGGGACCGACACCGGGGAGCTGTTTTTT.

The CDR3 protein is CSARPSRANTEAFF. The CDR3 DNA reads TGCAGCGCCAGACCAAGCAGGGCCAACACTGAAGCTTTCTTT. The chain links TRBV29-1 to TRBJ1-1, with TRBD1 as a possible D gene (5 bases). Germline V gene lookup returns CDR1 SQVTM and CDR2 ANQGSEA. V dropped 7 bases and J dropped 2 bases, with 17 bases sitting between them. CDR3 size: 14 residues.

The V gene is TRBV13, the J gene TRBJ2-1; no reliable D call. V lost 2 bases and J lost 12, with 14 bases in between. Germline V gene lookup returns CDR1 PRHDT and CDR2 FYEKMQ (reference sequence). This CDR3 is built from 13 residues. CDR3 sequence (DNA): TGTGCCAGCAGCTTAAGGCAGCCAAAGTTGCAGTTCTTC. Residues: CASSLRQPKLQFF.

To note about this clone: An end of the junction differs from the germline gene, which may be a read error. Other DNA sequences of this sample code for an identical CDR3. The rearrangement uses TRBV5-4 and TRBJ2-7; D unclear. Germline V gene data show CDR1 as SGHNT and CDR2 as YYREEE (reference sequence). The length of the CDR3 is 12 residues. CDR3 protein: CASSLSTEEQYF. The CDR3 DNA reads TGCGCCAGCAGCTTGTCCACGGAGGAGCAGTACTTC.

A few counts support this clone. V gene TRBV19 combines with J gene TRBJ1-4; D unresolved. Germline lookup yields CDR1 LNHDA and CDR2 SQIVND (reference sequence). Trimming pared 4 bases from V and 7 bases from J, leaving 16 bases between. The CDR3 runs to 15 residues. CDR3 sequence reads: CASSTPPRHTEKLFF. CDR3 sequence (DNA): TGTGCCAGTAGTACCCCACCTCGACATACTGAAAAACTGTTTTTT.

This clone was recorded only once. The J gene is TRBJ2-7, the V gene TRBV28; D uncertain. The CDR3 has 10 amino acids. V shed 10 bases and J shed 6 bases, with 10 bases lying between them. Looked up from germline, CDR1 is MDHEN and CDR2 is SYDVKM. CDR3 DNA: TGTGCCATCGCGACCCCCGAGCAGTACTTC. Translated, it gives CAIATPEQYF.

V gene TRBV28 combines with J gene TRBJ1-5; D perhaps matches TRBD1 (5 bases). Trimming left V 3 bases short and J 8 bases short, with 20 bases between. CDR3 length: 16 amino acids. CDR1 and CDR2 (germline): MDHEN, SYDVKM. The CDR3 reads CASSFSTFGGGKPQHF. The CDR3 DNA reads TGTGCCAGCAGTTTCTCGACCTTCGGGGGGGGGAAGCCCCAGCATTTT.

This chain joins TRBV18 and TRBJ2-1, with unresolved D. This CDR3 spans 13 amino acids. From germline, CDR1 is KGHSH and CDR2 LQKENI. V lost 2 bases and J 4 bases, leaving 6 bases between the germline ends. CDR3 region: CASSPTRYNEQFF. CDR3 coding DNA: TGTGCCAGCTCACCAACCAGATACAATGAGCAGTTCTTC.

The chain links TRBV21-1 to TRBJ2-4; the table gives TRBD2 as D, unverified against the DNA. TRBV21-1 is a listed pseudogene. The length of the CDR3 is 18 residues. CDR3 coding DNA: TGTGCCAGCAGCAAACGGGGATTAAAGCCCATAGCCAAAAACATTCAGTACTTC. This encodes CASSKRGLKPIAKNIQYF.